Following are 19 T cell receptor beta chains from one sample sequenced in a study of blood T cell repertoires in COVID-19. The repertoire was sequenced with immunoSEQ multiplex PCR; TCRdb's copy has only in-frame clones and lacks some. Here the sample spans fewer than 350,000 clones, 85% being singletons. The specimen sequenced was peripheral blood. The source of these receptors is a woman aged 45-60 years with active or convalescent COVID-19.

The chain employs TRBV2 and TRBJ2-2, with 8 positions matching TRBD2. Germline loops: CDR1 SNHLY, CDR2 FYNNEI. The CDR3 loop spans 15 amino acids. Trimming cost V 3 bases and J 0 bases; bases outside gene matches: 0. CDR3 in DNA: TGTGCCAGCAGTGACGGGGGGGCGAACACCGGGGAGCTGTTTTTT. Amino acids: CASSDGGANTGELFF.

The chain couples TRBV19 to TRBJ2-1; tentative D call: TRBD2 (5 bases). Between the trimmed V and J ends, which lost 6 bases and 0 bases, there was a span of 12 bases. The CDR3 covers 15 residues. CDR1 is LNHDA and CDR2 is SQIVND in the germline V gene (reference sequence). The CDR3 is CASRLAHSSYNEQFF. The CDR3 DNA reads as TGTGCCAGTAGGTTAGCGCATAGCTCCTACAATGAGCAGTTCTTC.

On this clone itself: Other nucleotide sequences from this sample produce the same CDR3. Here the CDR3 DNA reads TGTGCCAGCACACAGGGGGTGGACACTGAAGCTTTCTTT. This codes for CASTQGVDTEAFF. V usage is TRBV6-5 and J usage is TRBJ1-1; 8 nucleotides match TRBD1. Germline CDR1 MNHEY, CDR2 SVGAGI. The CDR3 loop spans 13 amino acids. V shed 7 bases, J shed 3 bases, and the junction held 4 bases outside the gene matches.

This clone was picked up one time. The rearrangement uses TRBV7-9 and TRBJ2-7, with TRBD2 matching 8 bases. Germline trimming cut 3 bases from V and 0 bases from J; bases unmatched to any gene: 10. The V gene's germline CDR1 is SEHNR and CDR2 FQNEAQ (reference sequence). This CDR3 is built from 17 residues. CDR3 sequence (DNA): TGTGCCAGCAGCTTCAAAAGCGGGAGCACTTTCTCCTACGAGCAGTACTTC. Its protein is CASSFKSGSTFSYEQYF.

The J gene is TRBJ2-7, the V gene TRBV5-1, with TRBD1 matching over 11 bases. The CDR3 has 15 amino acids. V shed 1 base, J shed 6 bases, and the junction held 6 bases outside the gene matches. Germline V gene sequence: CDR1 SGHRS, CDR2 YFSETQ. The CDR3 here is CASSLTPGQGGEQYF. The CDR3 coding sequence is TGCGCCAGCAGCTTGACACCGGGACAGGGGGGCGAGCAGTACTTC.

This clone was counted between two and nine times. The V and J genes are TRBV21-1 and TRBJ1-2; the table's D call, TRBD1, was not checked against the DNA. TRBV21-1 is a pseudogene segment. The CDR3 consists of 16 residues. The CDR3 DNA reads TGTGCCAGCAGCAAAGCGCACAGGGGGCCATGGTTAGGCTACACCTTC. Residues: CASSKAHRGPWLGYTF.

This chain connects TRBV29-1 to TRBJ2-1; 10 nucleotides line up with TRBD2. V trimming: 6 bases; J trimming: 10 bases; junction bases outside the gene matches: 12. The germline CDR1 and CDR2 sequences are SQVTM and ANQGSEA. There are 14 residues in the CDR3. In DNA, the CDR3 is TGCAGCGTGGCTAGCGGGAGAGTTCTAAGGGAGCAGTTCTTC. Its protein product is CSVASGRVLREQFF.

The sample holds many counts of this clone. The CDR3 DNA reads TGTGCCAGCAGCTCCCACAGGGGTAGGTGGTCTGGGGCCAACGTCCTGACTTTC. The encoded protein is CASSSHRGRWSGANVLTF. This chain uses TRBV5-5 with TRBJ2-6; 7 nucleotides agree with TRBD1. The CDR3 runs 18 residues. Per germline, CDR1 SGHKS and CDR2 YYEKEE (reference sequence). V shed 3 bases, J shed 1 base, and the junction held 10 bases outside the gene matches.

The CDR3 nucleotides are TGTGCCAGCAGTGAACTGGCAGCGAGGTATTTGAATCAGCCCCAGCATTTT. Translation gives CASSELAARYLNQPQHF. This sequence joins TRBV2 and TRBJ1-5; D gene unclear. The CDR3 has 17 amino acids. CDR1 SNHLY and CDR2 FYNNEI come from the germline V gene. V was cut by 2 bases and J by 4 bases, with 18 bases left in between. Full variable domain (rest looked up from reference TRBV2 and TRBJ1-5): EPEVTQTPSHQVTQMGQEVILRCVPISNHLYFYWYRQILGQKVEFLVSFYNNEISEKSEIFDDQFSVERPDGSNFTLKIRSTKLEDSAMYFCASSELAARYLNQPQHFGDGTRLSIL.

This clone was seen just once. V is TRBV30 and J is TRBJ2-2, with 7 bases that match TRBD2. V trimming: 1 base; J trimming: 7 bases; junction bases outside the gene matches: 12. This CDR3 contains 16 residues. Germline V CDR1 and CDR2: GTSNPN, SVGIG (reference sequence). The CDR3 nucleotides are TGTGCCTGGAGTGCCATCAGCGGGATAATTGGCGGGGAGCTGTTTTTT. Its translation is CAWSAISGIIGGELFF.

J is TRBJ2-7 and V is TRBV5-4, with TRBD2 identical over 12 bases. The CDR3 loop spans 16 amino acids. J gave up 6 bases and V 0 bases, and 7 bases lay outside the gene matches. The germline V gene encodes CDR1 SGHNT and CDR2 YYREEE (reference sequence). CDR3 nucleotide sequence: TGTGCCAGCAGCTTGGATCGCCTAGCGGGAGGGGGCGAGCAGTACTTC. It encodes CASSLDRLAGGGEQYF.

V and J are TRBV4-1 and TRBJ1-5, with D possibly matching TRBD1 (6 bases). The V gene's germline CDR1 is MGHRA and CDR2 YSYEKL. Between the trimmed V and J ends, which lost 4 bases and 0 bases, there was a span of 16 bases. The CDR3 contains 17 residues. Here the CDR3 reads CASSPGSFRGSNQPQHF. The DNA for the CDR3 is TGCGCCAGCAGCCCTGGATCATTCAGGGGTAGCAATCAGCCCCAGCATTTT.

The count of this clone is one. The chain is built from TRBV25-1 and TRBJ1-2; D call uncertain. The germline gives CDR1 MGHDK, CDR2 SYGVNS. Trimming left V 5 bases short and J 4 bases short, with 14 bases between. CDR3 length equals 14 residues. This CDR3 is CASSSRVVPYGYTF. The CDR3 coding sequence is TGTGCCAGCAGTTCCCGGGTGGTGCCCTATGGCTACACCTTC.

The V and J genes are TRBV12-3 or TRBV12-4 and TRBJ2-4, with D hard to call. The CDR3 contains 12 residues. V was shortened by 8 bases and J by 0 bases, with 5 bases between the two germline ends. CDR3 in amino acids: CASELAKNIQYF. Written as DNA, the CDR3 is TGTGCCAGCGAGTTAGCCAAAAACATTCAGTACTTC.

Notes on this clone: The same CDR3 is also encoded by other DNA sequences in this sample. J is TRBJ2-1 and V is TRBV28, with D tentatively TRBD1 (6 bases). This CDR3 comprises 12 residues. V was cut by 5 bases and J by 7 bases, with 9 bases left in between. Germline V gene sequence: CDR1 MDHEN, CDR2 SYDVKM. Written as DNA, the CDR3 is TGTGCCAGCAGTCAACAGGGAAATGAGCAGTTCTTC. Its translation: CASSQQGNEQFF.

This clone was picked up a small number of times. V is TRBV4-1 and J is TRBJ1-5, with D unclear. Per the germline V gene, CDR1 is MGHRA and CDR2 is YSYEKL. The CDR3 runs 17 residues. V lost 3 bases and J lost 5, with 20 bases in between. Here the CDR3 reads CASSHTPPRLRYQPQHF. The CDR3 region has the DNA TGCGCCAGCAGCCATACCCCCCCGAGGCTACGTTATCAGCCCCAGCATTTT.

The chain links TRBV20-1 to TRBJ2-1; D may be TRBD2 (6 bases). Trimming cost V 3 bases and J 0 bases, with 12 bases left between them. Germline V gives CDR1 DFQATT, CDR2 SNEGSKA (reference sequence). This CDR3 comprises 15 residues. CDR3 bases: TGCAGTGCTAGTGGCGGGGTTGCCTCCTACAATGAGCAGTTCTTC. The encoded protein is CSASGGVASYNEQFF.

This chain connects TRBV5-1 to TRBJ2-5; 14 bases are a match to TRBD2. With V trimmed by 0 bases and J by 3 bases, 16 bases remained unmatched. The CDR3 covers 21 residues. Germline CDR1 is SGHRS and CDR2 is YFSETQ. The CDR3 protein is CASSLVRLAGGSWDRKETQYF. The DNA of the CDR3 is TGCGCCAGCAGCTTGGTCCGACTAGCGGGAGGGAGTTGGGACCGTAAAGAGACCCAGTACTTC. The full variable domain, with the rest looked up from reference TRBV5-1 and TRBJ2-5, is KAGVTQTPRYLIKTRGQQVTLSCSPISGHRSVSWYQQTPGQGLQFLFEYFSETQRNKGNFPGRFSGRQFSNSRSEMNVSTLELGDSALYLCASSLVRLAGGSWDRKETQYFGPGTRLLVL.

CDR3 sequence reads: CASSPQGAWQETQYF. The CDR3 region has the DNA TGTGCCAGCAGCCCCCAGGGGGCTTGGCAAGAGACCCAGTACTTC. V is TRBV7-9 and J is TRBJ2-5, with TRBD1 matching over 8 bases. Germline CDR1 reads SEHNR; CDR2 reads FQNEAQ (reference sequence). J was trimmed by 2 bases and V by 5 bases; bases with no gene match: 7. The CDR3 loop spans 15 amino acids.